The entry below gives a single T cell receptor (beta chain) sequence along with its context. Its antigen is unknown. Naivety among CD8 cells was defined by CD45RO negativity and positive CCR7 selection, thereby excluding terminally differentiated effector memory CD45RA+ cells. Those who donated, Caucasian adults without exception, all lived in Nashville, Tennessee. The data were taken from a study of shared clonotypes between healthy human individuals. About the research overall: Plates per donor: three CD4 naive, three CD4 memory, two CD8 naive, one CD8 memory. Notes on the study in general: All-four-donor shared clonotypes had higher generation probabilities than non-shared clonotypes did. A handful of donors showed sharing of 4.5% to 6% of naive CD4 clonotypes.

The protocol was immunoSEQ multiplex PCR, while the TCRdb copy is restricted to in-frame clones and leaves out a portion. The data contain hundreds of thousands of clones, 85% to 95% of them seen just once; the ten biggest clones take up approximately 0.12%. Trimming shortened V by 3 bases and J by 9 bases, and 12 bases separated the two germline ends. CDR3 size: 13 residues. Per germline, CDR1 SEHNR and CDR2 FQNEAQ (reference sequence). The genes are TRBV7-9 and TRBJ2-1; D gene unclear. This sequence originates from a woman in her thirties in good health. Sequences were obtained from naive CD8+ T cells sorted from blood. CDR3 region: CASSLPPASEQFF. The CDR3, as DNA: TGTGCCAGCAGCTTGCCCCCTGCTAGTGAGCAGTTCTTC.